The source of this T cell receptor beta chain is a study of blood T cell repertoires in COVID-19. Turning to the study itself: T cells, B-cell-depleted T cells, or PBMCs provided the cDNA or gDNA that served as material.

The table came from immunoSEQ multiplex PCR; TCRdb's copy has only in-frame clones and leaves some out. The sample records 150,000 to 200,000 clones, about four fifths being singletons. Trimming took 7 bases from V and 5 from J; bases not matched to a gene: 6. CDR3 length equals 15 residues. From germline, CDR1 is SNHLY and CDR2 FYNNEI. The TCR sequence derives from a woman aged 55-75 years who had recovered from COVID-19. Input material: PBMCs or T cells enriched from blood (not recorded which). The V call is TRBV2, the J call TRBJ2-1, with TRBD1 matching 12 bases. The CDR3 protein is CASKGWDRGHNEQFF. CDR3 coding DNA: TGTGCCAGCAAGGGTTGGGACAGGGGGCACAATGAGCAGTTCTTC.